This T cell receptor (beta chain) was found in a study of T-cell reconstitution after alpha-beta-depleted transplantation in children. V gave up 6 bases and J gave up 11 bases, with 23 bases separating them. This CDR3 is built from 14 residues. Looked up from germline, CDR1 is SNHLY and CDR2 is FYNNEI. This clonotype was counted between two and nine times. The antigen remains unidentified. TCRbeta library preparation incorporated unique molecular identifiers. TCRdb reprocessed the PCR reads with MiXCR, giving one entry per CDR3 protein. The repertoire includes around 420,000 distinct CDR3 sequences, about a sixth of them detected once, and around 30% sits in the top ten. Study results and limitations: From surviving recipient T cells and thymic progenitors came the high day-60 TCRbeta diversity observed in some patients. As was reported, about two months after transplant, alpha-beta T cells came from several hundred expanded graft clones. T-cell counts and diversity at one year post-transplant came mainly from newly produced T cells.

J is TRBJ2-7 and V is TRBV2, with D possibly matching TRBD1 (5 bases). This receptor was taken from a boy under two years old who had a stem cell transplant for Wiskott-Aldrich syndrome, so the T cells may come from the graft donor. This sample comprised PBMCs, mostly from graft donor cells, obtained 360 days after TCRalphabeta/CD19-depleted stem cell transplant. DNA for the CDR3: TGTGCCAGCAGCGGAGCAGGGAAAACGACCCTGAAGTACTTC. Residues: CASSGAGKTTLKYF.